The 27 T cell receptor beta chains below come from one sample, sequenced in a study of shared clonotypes between healthy human individuals. Some clones are missing from TCRdb's copy, which holds only in-frame ones; the method was immunoSEQ multiplex PCR. The sample shows over 2 million clones, around 93% of them seen only once. The sequenced sample consisted of naive CD4+ T cells from PBMCs. Described subset: CD45RA+ positively selected. These receptors came from a man between 18 and 35 years old in good health. Some clones in this sample may be carry-over from other donors' samples.

This clone was detected only once. This chain links TRBV30 with TRBJ2-4, with a possible D match to TRBD1 (5 bases). Germline CDR1 GTSNPN, CDR2 SVGIG (reference sequence). Trimming left V 4 bases short and J 8 bases short, with 9 bases between. CDR3 length: 11 residues. CDR3 region: CAWKQDHIQYF. CDR3 coding DNA: TGTGCCTGGAAACAGGACCACATTCAGTACTTC.

This clone was observed a single time. V usage is TRBV4-3 and J usage is TRBJ1-1; the match to TRBD1 covers 7 bases. From germline, CDR1 is LGHNA and CDR2 YSLEER. The CDR3 contains 13 residues. J lost 7 bases, V lost 4 bases, and 6 bases had no gene match. CDR3 DNA: TGCGCCAGCAGCCGAGACAGGGATCTTGAAGCTTTCTTT. Protein product: CASSRDRDLEAFF.

CDR3 residues: CASSAIAGGPKQYF. The CDR3 DNA sequence: TGTGCCAGCAGCGCGATAGCGGGAGGGCCAAAGCAGTACTTC. The chain links TRBV9 to TRBJ2-7, with TRBD2 matching 11 bases. Looked up from germline, CDR1 is SGDLS and CDR2 is YYNGEE. V gave up 3 bases and J gave up 8 bases; unmatched junction bases: 7. The CDR3 loop spans 14 amino acids.

V usage is TRBV25-1 and J usage is TRBJ2-1; TRBD2 matches at 12 bases. With V trimmed by 3 bases and J by 3 bases, 6 bases remained unmatched. Germline-derived CDR1 and CDR2 are MGHDK and SYGVNS. The CDR3 has 17 residues. Written as DNA, the CDR3 is TGTGCCAGCAGTGACTTGACTAGCGGGAGCCTCTACAATGAGCAGTTCTTC. Amino acids: CASSDLTSGSLYNEQFF.

This clone occurred a few times. The V call is TRBV7-3, the J call TRBJ1-1; D unresolved. The V gene's germline CDR1 is SGHTA and CDR2 FQGTGA. Trimming stripped 5 bases from V and 4 bases from J, with 14 bases between. This CDR3 is 14 amino acids long. The CDR3 DNA is TGTGCCAGCAGCCAAAATCCCCGGGGCACTGAAGCTTTCTTT. Amino acid sequence: CASSQNPRGTEAFF.

In its sample, this clone was seen once. The V call is TRBV7-2, the J call TRBJ2-6; TRBD1 is a possible D gene (5 bases). This CDR3 region has 19 residues. V gave up 6 bases and J gave up 1 base, with 22 bases separating them. The germline CDR1 and CDR2 sequences are SGHTA and FQGNSA. The CDR3 region is CASSFYLGRSGSGANVLTF. DNA of the CDR3: TGTGCCAGCAGTTTTTACCTGGGGCGAAGTGGTTCTGGGGCCAACGTCCTGACTTTC.

The chain couples TRBV18 to TRBJ2-2; the D gene is possibly TRBD1 (7 bases). The CDR3 consists of 18 residues. Germline assignment: CDR1 KGHSH and CDR2 LQKENI. V was clipped by 3 bases and J by 1 base, with 18 bases between them. The CDR3 here is CASSPWRDSARNTGELFF. The CDR3 DNA reads TGTGCCAGCTCACCGTGGCGGGACAGTGCCCGGAACACCGGGGAGCTGTTTTTT.

A remark on this clone: Additional DNA sequences in this sample encode the identical CDR3. V and J are TRBV28 and TRBJ2-7, with 10 bases matching TRBD2. The CDR3 has 14 residues. Per the germline V gene, CDR1 is MDHEN and CDR2 is SYDVKM. V shed 4 bases, J shed 2 bases, and the junction held 2 bases outside the gene matches. For the CDR3, the DNA is TGTGCCAGCAGTTCACTAGCGGGAACCTACGAGCAGTACTTC. It is translated as CASSSLAGTYEQYF.

The chain couples TRBV6-1 to TRBJ1-5; D is unresolved. CDR3 length: 13 amino acids. Germline V gene lookup returns CDR1 MNHNS and CDR2 SASEGT. The V end lost 2 bases, the J end lost 5 bases, and 7 bases lay between the germline ends. The CDR3 region has the DNA TGTGCCAGCAGTGAAACCAGCTATCAGCCCCAGCATTTT. Translated: CASSETSYQPQHF.

This chain connects TRBV7-8 to TRBJ2-1; perhaps TRBD1 as D (6 bases). CDR3 length: 14 residues. The V gene lost 0 bases and the J gene lost 10 bases, with 13 bases spanning the gap. Germline V lookup: CDR1 SGHVS, CDR2 FQNEAQ. The CDR3 coding sequence is TGTGCCAGCAGCTTAGCGGCGACAGGTTGGGAGCAGTTCTTC. This codes for CASSLAATGWEQFF. Combining the CDR3 with reference TRBV7-8 and TRBJ2-1 gives the whole variable domain GAGVSQSPRYKVAKRGQDVALRCDPISGHVSLFWYQQALGQGPEFLTYFQNEAQLDKSGLPSDRFFAERPEGSVSTLKIQRTQQEDSAVYLCASSLAATGWEQFFGPGTRLTVL.

The chain joins TRBV5-6 to TRBJ1-2, with D maybe TRBD1 (6 bases). The CDR3 runs to 15 residues. Germline values: CDR1 SGHDT, CDR2 YYEEEE. Trimming removed 0 bases from V and 5 bases from J, with 14 bases in between. CDR3 region: CASSLVVTGYYGYTF. CDR3 in DNA: TGTGCCAGCAGCTTGGTAGTTACAGGGTATTATGGCTACACCTTC.

The chain links TRBV5-1 to TRBJ2-2; a weak D match, TRBD2 (5 bases). Germline-derived CDR1 and CDR2 are SGHRS and YFSETQ. Deletions cut 4 bases from V and 4 bases from J, with 17 bases between. The CDR3 runs to 16 residues. The CDR3 nucleotides read TGCGCCAGCAGCCCCCGCCCGCGGGTGAGCACCGGGGAGCTGTTTTTT. It is translated as CASSPRPRVSTGELFF.

This chain joins TRBV28 and TRBJ2-2; D ambiguous. The germline CDR1 and CDR2 sequences are MDHEN and SYDVKM. Trimming pared 3 bases from V and 7 bases from J, leaving 6 bases between. The CDR3 length is 12 residues. CDR3 bases: TGTGCCAGCAGTTTGAGGAACGGGGAGCTGTTTTTT. Residues: CASSLRNGELFF.

This chain uses TRBV7-2 with TRBJ2-7; 11 bases align to TRBD2. There are 18 residues in the CDR3. The trim removed 2 bases at V and 2 bases at J, leaving 11 bases unmatched. CDR1 is SGHTA, CDR2 FQGNSA, per germline. DNA for the CDR3: TGTGCCAGCAGCTTAATAAATGGACTAGCGGGCACTACCTACGAGCAGTACTTC. It yields the protein CASSLINGLAGTTYEQYF.

The genes are TRBV27 and TRBJ2-7, with 8 bases that match TRBD2. This CDR3 spans 17 amino acids. J lost 1 base, V lost 5 bases, and 13 bases had no gene match. Germline CDR1 is MNHEY and CDR2 is SMNVEV (reference sequence). The CDR3 reads CASSQTPGTSGSYEQYF. The CDR3, as DNA: TGTGCCAGCAGTCAGACCCCCGGGACTAGTGGGTCCTACGAGCAGTACTTC.

In its sample, this clone was seen once. The chain combines TRBV7-9 with TRBJ2-2, with TRBD2 as a possible D gene (6 bases). Deletions cut 5 bases from V and 1 base from J, with 11 bases between. The CDR3 has 15 amino acids. The germline V gene has CDR1 SEHNR and CDR2 FQNEAQ (reference sequence). The CDR3 region is CASSGSGLNTGELFF. CDR3 bases: TGTGCCAGCAGCGGTTCGGGACTGAACACCGGGGAGCTGTTTTTT. The variable domain in full, with the rest retrieved from reference TRBV7-9 and TRBJ2-2, is DTGVSQNPRHKITKRGQNVTFRCDPISEHNRLYWYRQTLGQGPEFLTYFQNEAQLEKSRLLSDRFSAERPKGSFSTLEIQRTEQGDSAMYLCASSGSGLNTGELFFGEGSRLTVL.

The chain recombines TRBV6-6 with TRBJ1-3; D is undetermined. This CDR3 contains 14 residues. Germline values: CDR1 MNHNY, CDR2 SVGAGI (reference sequence). Between the trimmed V and J ends, which lost 4 bases and 2 bases, there was a span of 9 bases. The CDR3 loop reads CASSSTRTGNTIYF. The CDR3 nucleotides read TGTGCCAGCAGTTCGACCCGGACTGGAAACACCATATATTTT.

J is TRBJ2-7 and V is TRBV5-1, with TRBD1 identical over 7 bases. Trimming took 3 bases from V and 8 from J; bases not matched to a gene: 20. CDR1 and CDR2 (germline): SGHRS, YFSETQ. CDR3 length equals 17 residues. In DNA, the CDR3 is TGCGCCAGCAGCTCTGGACAGGTTTCCTTCCGTGATCCCCAGCAGTACTTC. Residues: CASSSGQVSFRDPQQYF.

This sequence joins TRBV28 and TRBJ2-3; weak D call: TRBD2 (6 bases). The CDR3 runs to 12 residues. Germline-derived CDR1 and CDR2 are MDHEN and SYDVKM. Trimming pared 9 bases from V and 2 bases from J, leaving 9 bases between. The CDR3 is CASQGLTDTQYF. The CDR3 coding sequence is TGTGCCAGTCAGGGACTCACAGATACGCAGTATTTT.

The V gene is TRBV29-1, the J gene TRBJ2-1; D not resolved. This CDR3 comprises 10 residues. Trimming took off 4 bases at V and 13 bases at J, with 11 bases between the two ends. CDR1 is SQVTM and CDR2 is ANQGSEA in the germline V gene. The CDR3 sequence is CSVGLVVQFF. CDR3 nucleotides: TGCAGCGTTGGGTTAGTAGTCCAGTTCTTC.

J is TRBJ2-2 and V is TRBV7-9, with 11 bases matching TRBD1. The V and J ends lost 5 bases and 5 bases, in that order; junction bases with no gene match: 7. CDR3 length equals 16 residues. Germline CDR1 and CDR2: SEHNR and FQNEAQ (reference sequence). CDR3 nucleotides: TGTGCCAGCAGCGCCGGGACAGGGGGAGGTACCGGGGAGCTGTTTTTT. It translates to CASSAGTGGGTGELFF.

The rearrangement uses TRBV5-1 and TRBJ2-6; D ambiguous. V lost 4 bases, J lost 4 bases, and 6 bases lay in between. Per the germline V gene, CDR1 is SGHRS and CDR2 is YFSETQ. This CDR3 has 13 residues. CDR3 nucleotides: TGCGCCAGCAGCCCCGAGGGGGCCAACGTCCTGACTTTC. This translates into CASSPEGANVLTF.

This sequence joins TRBV14 and TRBJ2-2; a weak D match, TRBD2 (6 bases). Germline V gene sequence: CDR1 SGHDN, CDR2 FVKESK. This CDR3 has 17 amino acids. Deletions cut 1 base from V and 5 bases from J, with 17 bases between. CDR3 residues: CASSQVPGTVATGELFF. The CDR3 region has the DNA TGTGCCAGCAGCCAAGTTCCCGGGACTGTCGCGACCGGGGAGCTGTTTTTT.

The J gene is TRBJ1-1, the V gene TRBV28, with D hard to call. Trimming left V 6 bases short and J 4 bases short, with 15 bases between. Germline CDR1 and CDR2: MDHEN and SYDVKM. The CDR3 runs to 14 residues. The CDR3 region is CASRWVWGSTEAFF. The CDR3 region has the DNA TGTGCCAGCAGGTGGGTGTGGGGATCCACTGAAGCTTTCTTT.

The chain has TRBV27 and TRBJ1-3, with D perhaps TRBD1 (5 bases). The CDR3 has 14 amino acids. Germline values: CDR1 MNHEY, CDR2 SMNVEV (reference sequence). V lost 4 bases and J lost 2, with 9 bases in between. CDR3 nucleotides: TGTGCCAGCAGTTGGGGGGGTCCTGGAAACACCATATATTTT. Protein product: CASSWGGPGNTIYF.

This clone was found once. The gene calls are TRBV10-3 and TRBJ2-1, with 8 bases lining up with TRBD2. The length of the CDR3 is 16 residues. V lost 3 bases, J lost 8 bases, and 12 bases stayed unmatched. Germline V lookup: CDR1 ENHRY, CDR2 SYGVKD. The CDR3 is CAISDSSGGGRDEQFF. CDR3 sequence (DNA): TGTGCCATCAGTGATTCGTCGGGAGGGGGTCGCGATGAGCAGTTCTTC.

The chain combines TRBV6-5 with TRBJ1-5; D call uncertain. The CDR3 has 15 residues. The germline CDR1 and CDR2 sequences are MNHEY and SVGAGI. The V end lost 0 bases, the J end lost 7 bases, and 13 bases lay between the germline ends. Here the CDR3 DNA reads TGTGCCAGCAGTTACTCGATCCGGGGAGAACAGCCCCAGCATTTT. This encodes CASSYSIRGEQPQHF.